The clone carrying this TCR beta chain was observed a single time. Its antigen is undetermined. The germline V gene encodes CDR1 SNHLY and CDR2 FYNNEI. V lost 9 bases and J lost 0, with 18 bases in between. The CDR3 sequence is 17 residues long. The data originate from a study of T cell responses to AZD1222 COVID-19 vaccine. Overall study context: Pooling covered second doses at about 4 or about 12 weeks. Findings and caveats of the study: Most donors were white British, females outnumbered males, and clonal diversity was possibly underestimated. An increase in Spike-specific TCR breadth and depth was observed after two AZD1222 doses.

The data were produced by immunoSEQ multiplex PCR, yet TCRdb's version contains in-frame clones alone and is incomplete. The table has 85,000 to 100,000 clones, around 90% seen once. The chain recombines TRBV2 with TRBJ1-6; TRBD1 might be the D (6 bases). Source: peripheral blood, taken on day 0 of AZD1222 vaccination. The clonotype was recovered from an adult in good health. In DNA, the CDR3 is TGTGCCAGGAAAGGGTCAGGGGCCAGCTCCTATAATTCACCCCTCCACTTT. It yields the protein CARKGSGASSYNSPLHF.